The next 27 T cell receptor beta chains were all read from a single sample in a study of CD8+ T cells in alopecia areata. RNA extraction was followed by reverse transcription into cDNA, which acted as the sequencing template. Some clones are missing from TCRdb's copy, which holds only in-frame ones; the method was immunoSEQ multiplex PCR. The sample holds 79,000 or so clones, 66% seen once. Treatment denoted: oral pan-JAK inhibitor, 5-10 mg twice daily. The source material was CD8+ T cells sorted from blood, sampled at week 24, from a patient treated with tofacitinib. The source is a human donor with alopecia areata.

For this clone: Within the sample, other DNA sequences also encode this same CDR3. The rearrangement joins TRBV29-1 to TRBJ2-7; 12 positions match TRBD1. The CDR3 extends over 14 amino acids. V lost 4 bases, J lost 2 bases, and 3 bases stayed unmatched. Germline V gives CDR1 SQVTM, CDR2 ANQGSEA. CDR3: CSVGGTGGPYEQYF. The CDR3 DNA reads as TGCAGCGTTGGGGGGACAGGGGGCCCCTACGAGCAGTACTTC.

This chain uses TRBV7-9 with TRBJ2-1; the match to TRBD1 covers 9 bases. The CDR3 loop spans 16 amino acids. Germline V gene data show CDR1 as SEHNR and CDR2 as FQNEAQ (reference sequence). The V and J ends lost 5 bases and 8 bases, in that order; junction bases with no gene match: 13. This chain's CDR3 is CASSRPGQGRGDEQFF. The CDR3 nucleotides read TGTGCCAGCAGCAGACCGGGACAGGGACGGGGCGATGAGCAGTTCTTC.

Only one count was recorded for this clone. The V and J genes are TRBV5-1 and TRBJ2-3, with TRBD1 as a possible D gene (5 bases). The germline V gene has CDR1 SGHRS and CDR2 YFSETQ. CDR3 length equals 17 residues. V gave up 4 bases and J gave up 0 bases, with 18 bases separating them. CDR3: CASSLSQGIPSTDTQYF. The CDR3 DNA is TGCGCCAGCAGCCTCTCGCAGGGCATTCCTAGCACAGATACGCAGTATTTT.

This chain connects TRBV19 to TRBJ2-1; tentatively, D is TRBD1 or TRBD2 (6 bases each). Deletions cut 3 bases from V and 8 bases from J, with 17 bases between. Germline V gene sequence: CDR1 LNHDA, CDR2 SQIVND (reference sequence). This CDR3 spans 15 amino acids. CDR3 coding DNA: TGTGCCAGTAGTATCTCCCGGGGGCTTATGGATGAGCAGTTCTTC. Amino acids: CASSISRGLMDEQFF.

The chain links TRBV4-1 to TRBJ1-1, with TRBD1 as a possible D gene (5 bases). The germline V gene has CDR1 MGHRA and CDR2 YSYEKL. The germline V and J ends were trimmed by 4 bases and 2 bases, with 11 bases remaining between them. The CDR3 has 14 amino acids. CDR3 DNA: TGCGCCAGCAGCCCAGTCGGGGGTAACACTGAAGCTTTCTTT. Encoded protein: CASSPVGGNTEAFF.

This clone was counted a few times. V and J are TRBV4-3 and TRBJ2-5; 13 positions agree with TRBD2. J lost 5 bases, V lost 0 bases, and 9 bases had no gene match. The CDR3 runs to 18 residues. The germline gives CDR1 LGHNA, CDR2 YSLEER. The CDR3 DNA sequence: TGCGCCAGCAGCCAAGATTTCGGACTAGCGGGAGTAGGGGAGACCCAGTACTTC. It yields the protein CASSQDFGLAGVGETQYF.

The gene calls are TRBV27 and TRBJ2-1; TRBD2 matches at 7 bases. J was trimmed by 4 bases and V by 6 bases; bases with no gene match: 6. Germline V gene data show CDR1 as MNHEY and CDR2 as SMNVEV (reference sequence). The CDR3 contains 14 residues. The CDR3, as DNA: TGTGCCAGCAGCGCCGGGACTACATACAATGAGCAGTTCTTC. Translation gives CASSAGTTYNEQFF.

This chain uses TRBV6-6 with TRBJ2-5; D call uncertain. Trimming left V 7 bases short and J 1 base short, with 13 bases between. Germline V gene sequence: CDR1 MNHNY, CDR2 SVGAGI (reference sequence). The CDR3 contains 14 residues. The CDR3 bases are TGTGCCAGCACCGCAACGGGCGTCCAAGAGACCCAGTACTTC. Translated: CASTATGVQETQYF.

This clone was seen a few times. The genes are TRBV27 and TRBJ1-3; D perhaps matches TRBD1 (5 bases). The CDR3 is made up of 13 amino acids. Deletions cut 8 bases from V and 0 bases from J, with 8 bases between. Germline CDR1 MNHEY, CDR2 SMNVEV (reference sequence). CDR3 region: CASGHLSGNTIYF. CDR3 bases: TGTGCCAGCGGACATCTCTCTGGAAACACCATATATTTT.

The chain couples TRBV29-1 to TRBJ1-2; TRBD1 might be the D (5 bases). With 1 base removed from V and 7 bases from J, the gap between germline ends came to 16 bases. Germline V gives CDR1 SQVTM, CDR2 ANQGSEA. The CDR3 covers 14 residues. In nucleotides, the CDR3 is TGCAGCGTTGAAGGACGGCAGGGAAGCAGTGGCTACACCTTC. It yields the protein CSVEGRQGSSGYTF.

The chain uses TRBV7-9 and TRBJ2-1, with a tentative D call TRBD2 (5 bases). Trimming took off 4 bases at V and 9 bases at J, with 7 bases between the two ends. Germline-derived CDR1 and CDR2 are SEHNR and FQNEAQ (reference sequence). The CDR3 has 11 residues. CDR3 sequence reads: CASSSEGEQFF. The CDR3 DNA is TGTGCCAGCAGCTCCGAGGGTGAGCAGTTCTTC.

The gene calls are TRBV7-3 and TRBJ2-7, with 10 bases fitting TRBD2. The length of the CDR3 is 15 residues. V was clipped by 5 bases and J by 5 bases; unmatched bases: 9. CDR1 and CDR2 from the germline V gene are SGHTA and FQGTGA. CDR3 nucleotides: TGTGCCAGCAGCCCGACTTCTAGCGGGAGAGACGAGCAGTACTTC. Translated, it gives CASSPTSSGRDEQYF.

The chain couples TRBV7-9 to TRBJ1-2; 7 bases are a match to TRBD1. The CDR3 is 15 amino acids. Per germline, CDR1 SEHNR and CDR2 FQNEAQ (reference sequence). V dropped 5 bases and J dropped 2; count of bases not matched to a gene: 8. Written as DNA, the CDR3 is TGTGCCAGCAGCCCACGGGACAGAGCCAACTATGGCTACACCTTC. This translates into CASSPRDRANYGYTF.

This rearrangement joins TRBV5-6 to TRBJ2-4; 12 positions match TRBD2. Germline loops: CDR1 SGHDT, CDR2 YYEEEE. The CDR3 sequence is 18 residues long. Unmatched junction bases numbered 8, after V lost 4 bases and J lost 0 bases. In nucleotides, the CDR3 is TGTGCCAGCAGCCCGGGACTAGCGGGCGCCCTAGCCAAAAACATTCAGTACTTC. This gives the protein CASSPGLAGALAKNIQYF.

The chain joins TRBV7-9 to TRBJ1-2, with a tentative D call TRBD1 (5 bases). V was trimmed by 1 base and J by 7 bases, leaving 10 bases between them. The CDR3 spans 13 residues. CDR1 is SEHNR and CDR2 is FQNEAQ in the germline V gene (reference sequence). CDR3 bases: TGTGCCAGCAGCTTAGTAGGGGTCGGTGGCTACACCTTC. Its protein product is CASSLVGVGGYTF.

This chain joins TRBV4-1 and TRBJ1-5, with TRBD1 as a possible D gene (5 bases). Germline V gene data show CDR1 as MGHRA and CDR2 as YSYEKL. This CDR3 comprises 14 residues. Deletions cut 2 bases from V and 6 bases from J, with 11 bases between. CDR3 in amino acids: CASSQSQGGQPQHF. The CDR3 region has the DNA TGCGCCAGCAGCCAATCGCAGGGCGGTCAGCCCCAGCATTTT.

This clone was observed a few times. V gene TRBV28 combines with J gene TRBJ2-1; D call uncertain. The CDR3 runs 13 residues. Germline V gene data show CDR1 as MDHEN and CDR2 as SYDVKM. V shed 6 bases and J shed 5 bases, with 11 bases lying between them. DNA of the CDR3: TGTGCCAGCAGCCCCATGGACCACAATGAGCAGTTCTTC. Protein product: CASSPMDHNEQFF.

The V and J genes are TRBV7-5 and TRBJ2-5; TRBD1, the table's D call, was not compared with the DNA. TRBV7-5 is shown as a pseudogene. This CDR3 contains 18 residues. CDR3 nucleotides: TGTGTCAGAAGCACTAAGGAGCCTTGGGGCCCCCCTCAAGAGACCCAGTACTTC. This codes for CVRSTKEPWGPPQETQYF.

This chain links TRBV4-1 with TRBJ2-5; TRBD2 matches at 10 bases. From germline, CDR1 is MGHRA and CDR2 YSYEKL. V dropped 4 bases and J dropped 5; count of bases not matched to a gene: 7. There are 15 residues in the CDR3. The CDR3 reads CASSPIAGGVETQYF. CDR3 coding DNA: TGCGCCAGCAGCCCTATAGCGGGAGGTGTGGAGACCCAGTACTTC.

This clone was observed a few times. A junction boundary mismatches the germline segment, possibly from a read error. The rearrangement joins TRBV5-5 to TRBJ1-2, with TRBD1 matching over 7 bases. Germline V lookup: CDR1 SGHKS, CDR2 YYEKEE (reference sequence). This CDR3 spans 16 amino acids. CDR3 bases: TGCGCCAGCAGCCAAGATTTCGACAGGGACGGCTATGGCTACACCTTC. This codes for CASSQDFDRDGYGYTF.

The sample holds one count of this clone. The gene calls are TRBV30 and TRBJ1-2, with TRBD1 identical over 7 bases. Germline assignment: CDR1 GTSNPN and CDR2 SVGIG (reference sequence). V shed 2 bases, J shed 2 bases, and the junction held 11 bases outside the gene matches. The CDR3 has 16 residues. In nucleotides, the CDR3 is TGTGCCTGGAGTCTGGGGGCAGGGGGTCGGAACTATGGCTACACCTTC. As protein: CAWSLGAGGRNYGYTF.

CDR3 in amino acids: CAWSVRPTGGYTF. DNA for the CDR3: TGTGCCTGGAGTGTGCGACCGACGGGTGGCTACACCTTC. The chain carries TRBV30 and TRBJ1-2; D is unclear. The V end was cut by 0 bases, the J end by 7 bases, with 12 bases between. The CDR3 runs to 13 residues. Germline CDR1 is GTSNPN and CDR2 is SVGIG (reference sequence).

A note on this clone: At one boundary the junction diverges from the germline segment, which might be a read error. This chain uses TRBV5-4 with TRBJ2-1; D is undetermined. This CDR3 has 11 residues. CDR1 is SGHNT, CDR2 YYREEE, per germline (reference sequence). In nucleotides, the CDR3 is TGTGCCAGCAGCTCCTATAATGAGCAGTTCTTC. It translates to CASSSYNEQFF.

This sequence joins TRBV6-5 and TRBJ2-1; D may be TRBD2 (6 bases). Deletions cut 6 bases from V and 6 bases from J, with 12 bases between. CDR3 length: 13 amino acids. Germline V CDR1 and CDR2: MNHEY, SVGAGI. The CDR3 loop reads CASRAGLLNEQFF. CDR3 nucleotides: TGTGCCAGCAGGGCGGGACTCCTCAATGAGCAGTTCTTC.

This clone was detected once. This chain links TRBV7-9 with TRBJ1-1, with 7 bases aligning to TRBD1. Unmatched junction bases numbered 8, after V lost 5 bases and J lost 2 bases. This CDR3 comprises 15 residues. Germline assignment: CDR1 SEHNR and CDR2 FQNEAQ (reference sequence). The CDR3 reads CASSPPTGINTEAFF. In DNA, the CDR3 is TGTGCCAGCAGCCCCCCGACAGGGATCAACACTGAAGCTTTCTTT.

This clone appeared a few times. The rearrangement joins TRBV5-8 to TRBJ2-5, with D hard to call. Germline V gene data show CDR1 as SGHTS and CDR2 as YDEGEE. Trimming left V 2 bases short and J 5 bases short, with 13 bases between. CDR3 length: 14 amino acids. The CDR3 loop reads CASSFFLSLETQYF. The CDR3 DNA follows: TGTGCCAGCAGCTTTTTCCTAAGTCTGGAGACCCAGTACTTC.

The chain recombines TRBV28 with TRBJ1-2; D is possibly TRBD1 (6 bases). The germline V gene has CDR1 MDHEN and CDR2 SYDVKM. The ends were cut back, 8 bases at V and 7 bases at J, with 17 bases in the middle. This CDR3 comprises 13 residues. CDR3 protein: CASGWSGGRGYTF. As DNA, the CDR3 is TGTGCCAGCGGCTGGTCCGGGGGCCGTGGCTACACCTTC.